The clone carrying this T cell receptor beta chain was seen repeatedly, ten times or more. The data are from a study of Graves' ophthalmopathy and Graves' hyperthyroidism. Other autoimmune disease, uncontrolled infection, pregnancy and lactation led to exclusion. The diagnosis was founded upon clinical symptoms, serum thyroxine, TRAb, thyroid ultrasound and orbital computed tomography. It was from under 13 ml of fresh peripheral blood that the PBMCs came. Amplification of the TCR beta CDR3 regions used RNA transcripts (as template). Second-round multiplex PCR came after first-round RT-PCR with HTBI primers. TCRdb re-derived calls from the multiplex PCR reads in MiXCR, one entry per CDR3 protein. The table has 350,000 to 400,000 distinct CDR3 sequences, approximately 20% seen once. J gave up 2 bases and V 2 bases, and 3 bases lay outside the gene matches. The CDR3 contains 14 residues. Germline CDR1 and CDR2: SGHAT and FQNNGV.

The chain links TRBV11-2 to TRBJ2-7; 7 bases are a match to TRBD1. This sequence originates from a woman between 18 and 29 years old with Graves' ophthalmopathy. Sequencing was performed on peripheral blood. For the CDR3, the DNA is TGTGCCAGCAGCTTAATACAGGGGCCCTACGAGCAGTACTTC. Its protein is CASSLIQGPYEQYF. Using reference TRBV11-2 and TRBJ2-7 for the parts outside the CDR3, the full variable domain is EAGVAQSPRYKIIEKRQSVAFWCNPISGHATLYWYQQILGQGPKLLIQFQNNGVVDDSQLPKDRFSAERLKGVDSTLKIQPAKLEDSAVYLCASSLIQGPYEQYFGPGTRLTVT.